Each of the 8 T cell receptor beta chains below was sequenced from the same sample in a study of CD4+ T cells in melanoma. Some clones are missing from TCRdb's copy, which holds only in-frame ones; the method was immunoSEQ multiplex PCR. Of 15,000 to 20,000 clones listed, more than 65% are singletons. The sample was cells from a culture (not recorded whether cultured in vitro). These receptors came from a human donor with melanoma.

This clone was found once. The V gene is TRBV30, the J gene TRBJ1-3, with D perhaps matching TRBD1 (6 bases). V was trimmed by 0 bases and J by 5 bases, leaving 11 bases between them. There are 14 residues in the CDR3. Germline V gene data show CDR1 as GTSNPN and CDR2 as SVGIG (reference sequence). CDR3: CAWSVTGSRNTIYF. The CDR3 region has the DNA TGTGCCTGGAGTGTAACAGGGTCAAGAAACACCATATATTTT.

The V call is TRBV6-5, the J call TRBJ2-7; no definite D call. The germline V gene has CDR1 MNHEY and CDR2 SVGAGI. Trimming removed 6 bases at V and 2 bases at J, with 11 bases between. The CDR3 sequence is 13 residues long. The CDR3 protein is CASRTPATYEQYF. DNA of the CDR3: TGTGCCAGCAGGACGCCCGCCACCTACGAGCAGTACTTC.

Here the CDR3 DNA reads TGTGCCAGCAGCACCGGGACAGGGAATCAGCCCCAGCATTTT. It codes for CASSTGTGNQPQHF. The chain combines TRBV7-9 with TRBJ1-5; 9 bases are shared with TRBD1. Germline V gives CDR1 SEHNR, CDR2 FQNEAQ (reference sequence). Trimming removed 5 bases from V and 4 bases from J; junction bases left unmatched: 3. CDR3 size: 14 residues. The full variable domain, completed using reference TRBV7-9 and TRBJ1-5, is DTGVSQNPRHKITKRGQNVTFRCDPISEHNRLYWYRQTLGQGPEFLTYFQNEAQLEKSRLLSDRFSAERPKGSFSTLEIQRTEQGDSAMYLCASSTGTGNQPQHFGDGTRLSIL.

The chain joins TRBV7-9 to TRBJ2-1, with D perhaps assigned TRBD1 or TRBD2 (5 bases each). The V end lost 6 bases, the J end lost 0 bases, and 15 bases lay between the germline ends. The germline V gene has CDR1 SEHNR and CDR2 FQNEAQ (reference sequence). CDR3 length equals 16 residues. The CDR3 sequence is CASRSGRLGSYNEQFF. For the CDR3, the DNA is TGTGCCAGCAGATCGGGGCGTCTAGGCTCCTACAATGAGCAGTTCTTC.

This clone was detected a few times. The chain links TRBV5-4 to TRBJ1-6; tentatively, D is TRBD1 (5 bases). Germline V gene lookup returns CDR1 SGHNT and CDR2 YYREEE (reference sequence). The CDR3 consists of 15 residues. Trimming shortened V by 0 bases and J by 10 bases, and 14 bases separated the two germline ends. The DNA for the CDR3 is TGTGCCAGCAGCTTGGCCGGGGGGGAGCGATCACCCCTCCACTTT. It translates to CASSLAGGERSPLHF.

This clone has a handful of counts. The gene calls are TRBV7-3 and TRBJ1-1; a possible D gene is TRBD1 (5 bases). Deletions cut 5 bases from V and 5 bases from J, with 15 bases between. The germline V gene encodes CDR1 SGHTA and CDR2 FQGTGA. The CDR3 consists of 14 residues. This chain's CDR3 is CASSPGAGRTEAFF. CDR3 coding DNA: TGTGCCAGCAGCCCCGGCGCAGGGCGGACTGAAGCTTTCTTT.

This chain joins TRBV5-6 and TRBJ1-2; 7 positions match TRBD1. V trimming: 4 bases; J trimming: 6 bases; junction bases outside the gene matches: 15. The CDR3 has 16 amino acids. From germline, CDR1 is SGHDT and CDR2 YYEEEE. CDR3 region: CASSPERAGGINGYTF. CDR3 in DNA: TGTGCCAGCAGCCCGGAACGGGCAGGGGGAATTAATGGCTACACCTTC.

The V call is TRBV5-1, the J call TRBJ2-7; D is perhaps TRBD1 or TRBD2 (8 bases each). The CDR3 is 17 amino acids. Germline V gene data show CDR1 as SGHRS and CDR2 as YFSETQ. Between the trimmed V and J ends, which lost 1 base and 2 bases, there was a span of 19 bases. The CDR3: CASSLQGTRTGTYEQYF. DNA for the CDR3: TGCGCCAGCAGCTTGCAAGGGACTAGGACAGGGACCTACGAGCAGTACTTC.